Many counts were recorded for the clone carrying this T cell receptor (beta chain). This CDR3 spans 18 amino acids. Trimming stripped 5 bases from V and 1 base from J, with 25 bases between. Germline values: CDR1 SGDLS, CDR2 YYNGEE. The data were taken from a study of T-cell reconstitution after alpha-beta-depleted transplantation in children. The TCRbeta library was prepared with unique molecular identifiers. TCRdb called the PCR reads again in MiXCR, with one record for every CDR3 protein. The sample has 150,000 to 200,000 distinct CDR3 sequences, over 5.5% seen once; the top ten hold 3%. This clonotype was sampled from a human donor who donated a stem cell graft to a child with Wiskott-Aldrich syndrome. The V and J genes are TRBV9 and TRBJ2-7; either TRBD1 or TRBD2 may fit D (6 bases each). Specimen: PBMCs from the stem cell graft donor, collected from the stem cell graft. The CDR3 loop reads CASSGGRDPGDGSYEQYF. The CDR3 DNA sequence: TGTGCCAGCAGTGGGGGGCGGGATCCGGGAGATGGTTCCTACGAGCAGTACTTC.